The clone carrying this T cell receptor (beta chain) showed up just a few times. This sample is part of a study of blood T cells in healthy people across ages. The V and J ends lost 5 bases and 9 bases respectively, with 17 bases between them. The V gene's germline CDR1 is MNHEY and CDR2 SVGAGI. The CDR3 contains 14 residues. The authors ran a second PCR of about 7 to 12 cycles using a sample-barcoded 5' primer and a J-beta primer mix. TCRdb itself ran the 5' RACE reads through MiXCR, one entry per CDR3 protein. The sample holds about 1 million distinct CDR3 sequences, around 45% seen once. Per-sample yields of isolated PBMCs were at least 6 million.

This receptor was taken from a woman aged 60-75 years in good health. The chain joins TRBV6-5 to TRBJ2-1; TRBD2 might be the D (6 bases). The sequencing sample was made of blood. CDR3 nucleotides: TGTGCCAGCAGTCCGTCCGGGACTTCGATTGAGCAGTTCTTC. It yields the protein CASSPSGTSIEQFF.